Following are 26 T cell receptor beta chains from one sample sequenced in a study of CD8+ T cells in alopecia areata. Once RNA had been extracted, it was reverse transcribed into cDNA to act as the sequencing template. This table comes from immunoSEQ multiplex PCR, and its TCRdb copy is limited to in-frame clones, with some not included. This sample has over 120,000 clones, with 51% found just once. This specimen consisted of CD4+ T cells sorted from blood, obtained at week 0. Every receptor here comes from a human donor with alopecia areata.

This clone was observed a handful of times. The V and J genes are TRBV4-2 and TRBJ2-2, with TRBD2 matching 15 bases. Per the germline V gene, CDR1 is LGHNA and CDR2 is YNFKEQ. CDR3 size: 19 residues. J was trimmed by 4 bases and V by 1 base; bases with no gene match: 7. CDR3 sequence: CASSQATGLAGGSTGELFF. The CDR3 region has the DNA TGTGCCAGCAGCCAAGCTACGGGACTAGCGGGAGGAAGCACCGGGGAGCTGTTTTTT.

The V and J genes are TRBV7-2 and TRBJ1-1; no definite D call. Per the germline V gene, CDR1 is SGHTA and CDR2 is FQGNSA. V shed 5 bases and J shed 1 base, with 11 bases lying between them. The CDR3 extends over 14 amino acids. CDR3 amino acids: CASSRWSSNTEAFF. DNA for the CDR3: TGTGCCAGCAGCCGATGGTCGTCGAACACTGAAGCTTTCTTT.

This clone has a handful of counts. The chain carries TRBV6-5 and TRBJ1-2, with D possibly being TRBD1 (6 bases). Trimming took 0 bases from V and 8 from J, leaving 19 bases between them. The germline V gene has CDR1 MNHEY and CDR2 SVGAGI. This CDR3 has 16 amino acids. The CDR3 DNA is TGTGCCAGCAGTTACTCGACCGTATGGGGGGGGCTAGGCTACACCTTC. Translated: CASSYSTVWGGLGYTF.

This chain links TRBV30 with TRBJ2-2; no clear D gene. The germline V gene encodes CDR1 GTSNPN and CDR2 SVGIG (reference sequence). This CDR3 is 15 amino acids long. The ends were cut back, 4 bases at V and 4 bases at J, with 16 bases in the middle. CDR3 sequence (DNA): TGTGCCTGGACTGTCCGGGCCACCCTCACCGGGGAGCTGTTTTTT. Translation gives CAWTVRATLTGELFF.

In this sample, this clone turned up many times. This chain connects TRBV7-9 to TRBJ2-6; 9 bases agree with TRBD1. Per the germline V gene, CDR1 is SEHNR and CDR2 is FQNEAQ (reference sequence). V trimming: 7 bases; J trimming: 1 base; junction bases outside the gene matches: 14. This CDR3 is built from 19 residues. CDR3 DNA: TGTGCCAGCACCGGTGGGACAGGGAATCCCCTATCTGGGGCCAACGTCCTGACTTTC. The encoded protein is CASTGGTGNPLSGANVLTF.

This clone has only a few counts. This chain uses TRBV29-1 with TRBJ2-2, with D hard to call. Deletions cut 4 bases from V and 4 bases from J, with 4 bases between. Germline CDR1 is SQVTM and CDR2 is ANQGSEA. This CDR3 is 11 amino acids long. The CDR3 region is CSVVATGELFF. The CDR3 nucleotides are TGCAGCGTTGTTGCCACCGGGGAGCTGTTTTTT.

The V and J genes are TRBV6-5 and TRBJ1-2; no clear D. CDR1 and CDR2 (germline): MNHEY, SVGAGI. Trimming took off 6 bases at V and 5 bases at J, with 16 bases between the two ends. The CDR3 sequence is 14 residues long. The CDR3 protein is CASSRGSRTYGYTF. The CDR3, as DNA: TGTGCCAGCAGCCGCGGGTCGAGGACTTATGGCTACACCTTC.

This clone came up a few times. The rearrangement joins TRBV25-1 to TRBJ2-2; D unclear. The CDR3 totals 10 residues. Deletions cut 6 bases from V and 5 bases from J, with 1 base between. Germline V gives CDR1 MGHDK, CDR2 SYGVNS. CDR3 nucleotides: TGTGCCAGCAGGACCGGGGAGCTGTTTTTT. It is translated as CASRTGELFF.

The gene calls are TRBV30 and TRBJ1-5; no clear D. CDR3 length: 13 amino acids. Germline CDR1 is GTSNPN and CDR2 is SVGIG (reference sequence). Trimming stripped 5 bases from V and 0 bases from J, with 8 bases between. Here the CDR3 DNA reads TGTGCCTGGGGACCGAATAGCAATCAGCCCCAGCATTTT. It codes for CAWGPNSNQPQHF.

This clone was recorded a few times. The sample contains more than one DNA sequence encoding this CDR3. The genes are TRBV29-1 and TRBJ2-2; maybe TRBD1 (5 bases). CDR3 length: 12 amino acids. CDR1 is SQVTM, CDR2 ANQGSEA, per germline. The V and J ends lost 7 bases and 1 base respectively, with 7 bases between them. The CDR3 nucleotides read TGCAGCGCTGGACAGAACACCGGGGAGCTGTTTTTT. Amino acid sequence: CSAGQNTGELFF.

The chain carries TRBV6-5 and TRBJ1-4, with a weak D call TRBD1 (6 bases). The CDR3 is 15 residues long. With 0 bases removed from V and 8 bases from J, the gap between germline ends came to 13 bases. Germline V gives CDR1 MNHEY, CDR2 SVGAGI. Written as DNA, the CDR3 is TGTGCCAGCAGTTACTCACAGGGTAGGGAGGAAAAACTGTTTTTT. Its translation is CASSYSQGREEKLFF.

The CDR3 protein is CASSQGPGGGTEAFF. The DNA of the CDR3 is TGCGCCAGCAGCCAGGGCCCTGGGGGGGGCACTGAAGCTTTCTTT. The chain joins TRBV4-1 to TRBJ1-1, with D possibly being TRBD1 (5 bases). The CDR3 runs 15 residues. The germline CDR1 and CDR2 sequences are MGHRA and YSYEKL. Trimming took 3 bases from V and 4 from J, leaving 15 bases between them.

V gene TRBV29-1 combines with J gene TRBJ1-2; D is unresolved. The CDR3 consists of 13 residues. V was trimmed by 4 bases and J by 6 bases, leaving 15 bases between them. Germline V gene sequence: CDR1 SQVTM, CDR2 ANQGSEA. CDR3 residues: CSVVRPAGDGYTF. As DNA, the CDR3 is TGCAGCGTTGTCCGACCCGCCGGTGATGGCTACACCTTC.

This chain uses TRBV7-9 with TRBJ1-1; the D is unclear. CDR3 length: 13 residues. V was trimmed by 4 bases and J by 3 bases, leaving 9 bases between them. Germline V gene lookup returns CDR1 SEHNR and CDR2 FQNEAQ (reference sequence). The CDR3 sequence is CASSSSPDTEAFF. CDR3 nucleotides: TGTGCCAGCAGCTCTAGCCCGGACACTGAAGCTTTCTTT. The full variable domain, with the rest looked up from reference TRBV7-9 and TRBJ1-1, is DTGVSQNPRHKITKRGQNVTFRCDPISEHNRLYWYRQTLGQGPEFLTYFQNEAQLEKSRLLSDRFSAERPKGSFSTLEIQRTEQGDSAMYLCASSSSPDTEAFFGQGTRLTVV.

This sequence joins TRBV30 and TRBJ2-3, with D maybe TRBD1 (6 bases). CDR3 length equals 15 residues. Germline V gene sequence: CDR1 GTSNPN, CDR2 SVGIG (reference sequence). V was trimmed by 6 bases and J by 3 bases, leaving 19 bases between them. This CDR3 is CACKGVLGSTDTQYF. The CDR3 DNA reads TGTGCCTGCAAGGGGGTGCTAGGCAGTACAGATACGCAGTATTTT.

The rearrangement joins TRBV18 to TRBJ1-1; the D is unclear. Trimming took 2 bases from V and 1 from J, leaving 11 bases between them. The CDR3 totals 15 residues. Germline lookup yields CDR1 KGHSH and CDR2 LQKENI. The DNA of the CDR3 is TGTGCCAGCTCACCAGAGAAAAGGGAGAACACTGAAGCTTTCTTT. It yields the protein CASSPEKRENTEAFF.

This clone was recorded a few times. The chain couples TRBV2 to TRBJ2-3; the D is unclear. Germline-derived CDR1 and CDR2 are SNHLY and FYNNEI. CDR3 length: 15 residues. Trimming left V 5 bases short and J 0 bases short, with 12 bases between. The CDR3 region has the DNA TGTGCCAGCAGTCTTTGGGGTCGGAGCACAGATACGCAGTATTTT. Residues: CASSLWGRSTDTQYF.

The table lists this clone with a count of one. This chain links TRBV4-3 with TRBJ1-2; 7 bases align to TRBD1. The CDR3 sequence is 16 residues long. CDR1 is LGHNA, CDR2 YSLEER, per germline. V gave up 1 base and J gave up 4 bases; unmatched junction bases: 9. For the CDR3, the DNA is TGCGCCAGCAGCCAAGTAAAGGGACAGCCTCTCTATGGCTACACCTTC. Encoded protein: CASSQVKGQPLYGYTF.

The chain's CDR3 is CATTPGRRNYGYTF. CDR3 bases: TGTGCCACTACACCGGGACGGCGAAACTATGGCTACACCTTC. The chain joins TRBV2 to TRBJ1-2, with D possibly TRBD1 on 5 matching bases. CDR1 is SNHLY and CDR2 is FYNNEI in the germline V gene. The CDR3 is 14 residues long. Between the trimmed V and J ends, which lost 10 bases and 2 bases, there was a span of 17 bases.

This clone was counted only a few times. The chain is built from TRBV15 and TRBJ1-1, with unresolved D. Germline V gives CDR1 LNHNV, CDR2 YYDKDF (reference sequence). Trimming removed 5 bases at V and 0 bases at J, with 7 bases between. The CDR3 runs to 13 residues. CDR3 sequence: CATSPRMNTEAFF. DNA of the CDR3: TGTGCCACCAGCCCTCGTATGAACACTGAAGCTTTCTTT. The full variable domain, in which reference TRBV15 and TRBJ1-1 provide the parts outside the CDR3, is DAMVIQNPRYQVTQFGKPVTLSCSQTLNHNVMYWYQQKSSQAPKLLFHYYDKDFNNEADTPDNFQSRRPNTSFCFLDIRSPGLGDTAMYLCATSPRMNTEAFFGQGTRLTVV.

V is TRBV9 and J is TRBJ2-1; TRBD1 might be the D (5 bases). With 0 bases removed from V and 5 bases from J, the gap between germline ends came to 12 bases. Germline loops: CDR1 SGDLS, CDR2 YYNGEE. This CDR3 has 15 amino acids. In nucleotides, the CDR3 is TGTGCCAGCAGCGTAGGCTCAGGGTTCGACAATGAGCAGTTCTTC. It specifies CASSVGSGFDNEQFF.

This clone was found a few times. The chain couples TRBV7-9 to TRBJ2-1; D is ambiguous. CDR3 length equals 14 residues. Germline V gene sequence: CDR1 SEHNR, CDR2 FQNEAQ (reference sequence). V lost 1 base to trimming and J lost 9 bases, with 13 bases between them. CDR3 region: CASSLDGPPGEQFF. The CDR3 DNA follows: TGTGCCAGCAGCTTAGACGGGCCCCCTGGTGAGCAGTTCTTC.

This clone was seen only a few times. The V gene is TRBV30, the J gene TRBJ2-3; tentatively, D is TRBD2 (5 bases). Germline CDR1 and CDR2: GTSNPN and SVGIG (reference sequence). The CDR3 contains 14 residues. The V end lost 3 bases, the J end lost 0 bases, and 10 bases lay between the germline ends. The chain's CDR3 is CAWRLGWSTDTQYF. The CDR3 DNA reads TGTGCCTGGAGACTAGGTTGGAGCACAGATACGCAGTATTTT.

The chain combines TRBV23-1 with TRBJ2-3; possible D gene TRBD2, 5 bases. TRBV23-1 is designated an ORF whose function remains uncertain. Trimming removed 2 bases at V and 8 bases at J, with 8 bases between. This CDR3 contains 12 residues. The CDR3 coding sequence is TGCGCCAGCAGTCAACCTGAGGGTACGCAGTATTTT. Residues: CASSQPEGTQYF.

This clone was detected only a few times. The V and J genes are TRBV6-5 and TRBJ2-6; a weak D match, TRBD1 (5 bases). The CDR3 covers 15 residues. Germline V CDR1 and CDR2: MNHEY, SVGAGI. V was shortened by 6 bases and J by 4 bases, with 13 bases between the two germline ends. DNA for the CDR3: TGTGCCAGCAGAAGCAGGGTTTCCGGGGCCAACGTCCTGACTTTC. Its protein product is CASRSRVSGANVLTF.

The CDR3 nucleotides read TGTGCCAGCAGTGATCATAGTTCAGGGGGCCTCTATGGCTACACCTTC. Its protein is CASSDHSSGGLYGYTF. J is TRBJ1-2 and V is TRBV25-1; 8 bases line up with TRBD1. The germline V gene encodes CDR1 MGHDK and CDR2 SYGVNS. The V and J ends lost 3 bases and 4 bases, in that order; junction bases with no gene match: 10. This CDR3 region has 16 residues.